This entry is about one TCR beta chain. The antigen remains unidentified. The CDR3 has 15 residues. The V and J ends lost 1 base and 8 bases respectively, with 18 bases between them. Per germline, CDR1 SGHDT and CDR2 YYEEEE. The data are from a study of graft-versus-host responses after intestinal transplantation. Sequencing was performed with immunoSEQ multiplex PCR; in TCRdb, only in-frame clones are kept and a portion is missing. The sample holds 100,000 to 140,000 clones, approximately 86% seen once. The TCR originated in a human donor who was the organ donor for an intestinal transplant. Here the sequenced sample was unstimulated CD4+ T cells sorted from spleen or lymph node cells, taken before transplant. V is TRBV5-6 and J is TRBJ1-2; possibly TRBD1 for D (5 bases). CDR3 in amino acids: CASSLIFRQGNGYTF. The CDR3 nucleotides read TGTGCCAGCAGCTTGATTTTTAGGCAGGGTAACGGCTACACCTTC.